The clone carrying this TCR beta chain was picked up a small number of times. Its antigen remains unidentified. This record comes from a study of blood T cells in healthy people across ages. Sample-barcoded 5' priming and a J-beta primer mix drove a second PCR of roughly 7 to 11 cycles. Per-sample output comprised a minimum of 2.5 million paired-end reads containing CDR3. MiXCR, run by TCRdb on the 5' RACE reads, gives a single entry per CDR3 protein. The data contain more than 1,400,000 distinct CDR3 sequences, around two fifths of them seen just once; the ten biggest clones take up 7.9%. The CDR3 length is 15 residues. The germline V gene encodes CDR1 ENHRY and CDR2 SYGVKD. The trim removed 0 bases at V and 6 bases at J, leaving 6 bases unmatched. Overall study results and limits: With naive T cell percentage, TCR beta diversity showed a strong correlation.

The chain links TRBV10-3 to TRBJ2-3; TRBD1 matches at 7 bases. The TCR originated in a woman under 30 in good health. The sequenced material came from blood. This CDR3 reads CAISESVGGMDTQYF. The CDR3 bases are TGTGCCATCAGTGAGTCTGTAGGGGGCATGGATACGCAGTATTTT.